A selection of T cell receptor beta chains follows, all from one sample in a study of blood T cell repertoires in COVID-19. Some clones are missing from TCRdb's copy, which holds only in-frame ones; the method was immunoSEQ multiplex PCR. The sample has 150,000 or so clones, approximately 86% seen once. The material sequenced was peripheral blood. Receptors originate from a man in his sixties with COVID-19, enrolled during active disease. The CDR3 runs from the conserved cysteine through the conserved F or W. The D gene is left open where the match is weak. The size entry is marked missing in some rows and otherwise reads once, few, many or a size class.

CDR3: CASRRANEQFF; DNA: TGTGCCAGCAGGAGGGCCAATGAGCAGTTCTTC; size: once; J: TRBJ2-1; D: .; V: TRBV2
CDR3: CASRVTGGKETQYF; DNA: TGTGCCAGCAGGGTGACAGGGGGCAAGGAGACCCAGTACTTC; size: .; J: TRBJ2-5; D: TRBD1; V: TRBV28
CDR3: CASSKEWSYNEQFF; DNA: TGTGCCAGCAGCAAAGAATGGAGCTACAATGAGCAGTTCTTC; size: .; J: TRBJ2-1; D: .; V: TRBV21-1
CDR3: CASKGDRFYGYTF; DNA: TGTGCCAGCAAAGGAGACAGGTTTTATGGCTACACCTTC; size: .; J: TRBJ1-2; D: .; V: TRBV12-3/TRBV12-4
CDR3: CASSLSARTTNSPLHF; DNA: TGTGCCAGCAGCTTATCCGCCCGGACAACAAATTCACCCCTCCACTTT; size: .; J: TRBJ1-6; D: .; V: TRBV7-2
CDR3: CASSVEGGRAAGELFF; DNA: TGTGCCAGCAGCGTAGAGGGCGGGAGGGCCGCCGGGGAGCTGTTTTTT; size: .; J: TRBJ2-2; D: TRBD2; V: TRBV9
CDR3: CASSPSGGQGRF; DNA: TGTGCCAGCAGCCCTTCCGGGGGACAGGGCCGTTTC; size: .; J: TRBJ1-2; D: TRBD1; V: TRBV16
CDR3: CASIWGTGQGTEAFF; DNA: TGTGCCAGTATTTGGGGCACGGGACAGGGGACTGAAGCTTTCTTT; size: .; J: TRBJ1-1; D: TRBD1; V: TRBV19
CDR3: CASSLRTGGGEQYF; DNA: TGTGCCAGCAGTTTACGGACAGGGGGCGGCGAGCAGTACTTC; size: .; J: TRBJ2-7; D: TRBD1; V: TRBV28
CDR3: CSVDHRGAGISGYTF; DNA: TGCAGCGTTGACCATCGGGGGGCGGGGATCTCCGGCTACACCTTC; size: .; J: TRBJ1-2; D: .; V: TRBV29-1
CDR3: CASSSIDPGQGKNYGYTF; DNA: TGTGCCAGCAGTTCAATAGACCCGGGACAGGGGAAAAACTATGGCTACACCTTC; size: .; J: TRBJ1-2; D: TRBD1; V: TRBV28
CDR3: CASSESPYRFSFYGYTF; DNA: TGCGCCAGCAGTGAGTCACCTTACAGGTTCAGTTTCTATGGCTACACCTTC; size: .; J: TRBJ1-2; D: .; V: TRBV10-1
CDR3: CASSPGLAGTGELFF; DNA: TGTGCCAGCAGCCCGGGGCTAGCGGGTACCGGGGAGCTGTTTTTT; size: .; J: TRBJ2-2; D: TRBD2; V: TRBV5-4
CDR3: CASSSQPPGQGYNEQFF; DNA: TGTGCCAGCAGCTCGCAACCTCCGGGACAGGGTTACAATGAGCAGTTCTTC; size: .; J: TRBJ2-1; D: TRBD1; V: TRBV11-3
CDR3: CASSPGGRDTEAFF; DNA: TGTGCCAGCAGTCCAGGGGGCCGGGACACTGAAGCTTTCTTT; size: .; J: TRBJ1-1; D: TRBD1; V: TRBV7-9
CDR3: CASSLRGENTGELFF; DNA: TGCGCCAGCAGCTTGCGGGGGGAGAACACCGGGGAGCTGTTTTTT; size: .; J: TRBJ2-2; D: TRBD2; V: TRBV5-1
CDR3: CASSRPGQGAVNTEAFF; DNA: TGTGCCAGCAGTCGACCGGGACAGGGGGCGGTGAACACTGAAGCTTTCTTT; size: .; J: TRBJ1-1; D: TRBD1; V: TRBV6-6
CDR3: CSASPSGRRLSDEQFF; DNA: TGCAGTGCTAGTCCTAGCGGGAGAAGGCTTTCCGATGAGCAGTTCTTC; size: .; J: TRBJ2-1; D: TRBD2; V: TRBV20-1
CDR3: CASSGRQGTYEQYF; DNA: TGTGCCAGTAGTGGTCGACAGGGGACCTACGAGCAGTACTTC; size: few; J: TRBJ2-7; D: TRBD1; V: TRBV19
CDR3: CASSLLGGGYGYTF; DNA: TGTGCCAGCAGTTTATTGGGCGGAGGATATGGCTACACCTTC; size: few; J: TRBJ1-2; D: .; V: TRBV28